Below are 5 T cell receptor beta chains sequenced from a single sample in a study of cytotoxic CD8 clonotypes in ibrutinib-treated CLL. Libraries were prepared by immunoSEQ multiplex PCR; TCRdb keeps only in-frame clonotypes and omits some of them. The data show around 330,000 clones, 67% seen once. The sample was PBMCs, taken after 36 months of ibrutinib treatment. These receptors originate from a human donor with chronic lymphocytic leukemia.

The chain recombines TRBV2 with TRBJ2-7, with D possibly being TRBD1 (5 bases). In germline, CDR1 is SNHLY, CDR2 FYNNEI. The CDR3 is 12 residues long. The V end was cut by 10 bases, the J end by 2 bases, with 12 bases between. CDR3 DNA: TGTGCCACCTCACCAGGGACCTACGAGCAGTACTTC. Its protein product is CATSPGTYEQYF.

This clone was counted once. The chain joins TRBV4-1 to TRBJ2-1, with 11 bases aligning to TRBD2. Germline-derived CDR1 and CDR2 are MGHRA and YSYEKL. V lost 1 base and J lost 4; bases outside the gene matches: 6. The CDR3 runs 17 residues. The DNA for the CDR3 is TGCGCCAGCAGCCAAGTCGGGCTAGCGGGGGGATACAATGAGCAGTTCTTC. This gives the protein CASSQVGLAGGYNEQFF.

The chain uses TRBV15 and TRBJ2-1; D assignment may be TRBD1 or TRBD2 (6 bases each). This CDR3 spans 18 amino acids. V was trimmed by 0 bases and J by 8 bases, leaving 23 bases between them. The germline V gene has CDR1 LNHNV and CDR2 YYDKDF (reference sequence). The CDR3 nucleotides are TGTGCCACCAGCAGAGAGTTTAGAAGGGGGGAATCCCATTATGAGCAGTTCTTC. Translation: CATSREFRRGESHYEQFF.

CDR3 protein: CATMGLAEDSYNEQFF. Here the CDR3 DNA reads TGTGCCACCATGGGACTAGCGGAGGATTCCTACAATGAGCAGTTCTTC. The rearrangement joins TRBV2 to TRBJ2-1; TRBD2 agrees at 11 bases. The CDR3 has 16 residues. The V gene end was trimmed by 10 bases and the J gene end by 1 base; junction bases not matched to a gene: 9. Germline V gene lookup returns CDR1 SNHLY and CDR2 FYNNEI.

This clone was picked up a small number of times. The CDR3 region is CASSLSGGDPYEQYF. The CDR3 DNA is TGTGCCAGCAGCTTGAGCGGGGGGGACCCATACGAGCAGTACTTC. The chain links TRBV5-6 to TRBJ2-7; 10 bases fit TRBD2. The CDR3 runs to 15 residues. Germline values: CDR1 SGHDT, CDR2 YYEEEE. Trimming took 1 base from V and 4 from J; bases not matched to a gene: 5.